Listed below are T cell receptor beta chains from one sample, sequenced in a study of response to subunit inactivated influenza vaccine. TCRdb re-analysed the RT-PCR reads in MiXCR, keeping a single row per CDR3 protein. The sample consists of 650,000 to 800,000 distinct CDR3 sequences, over 11% of them appearing once. The input for sequencing was PBMCs from blood, taken 14 to 15 days before vaccination. Receptors were obtained from a man over 45 who received an inactivated influenza vaccine. Both conserved end residues are part of each CDR3. D genes are given only for firm matches. Clone size is given for some rows only: seen once, a few or many times, or a class if the clone is expanded.

D	V	J	size	DNA	CDR3
TRBD2	TRBV4-2	TRBJ2-3	few	TGTGCCAGCAGCCAAGATCCCAGCGGGAGCACCGGTACAGATACGCAGTATTTT	CASSQDPSGSTGTDTQYF
.	TRBV2	TRBJ1-1	few	TGTGCCAGTCGGACCGGGACACAATCTACTGAAGCTTTCTTT	CASRTGTQSTEAFF
TRBD1	TRBV28	TRBJ1-2	.	TGTGCCAGCAGTAAAATCGGGACAGCCTATGGCTACACCTTC	CASSKIGTAYGYTF
TRBD2	TRBV28	TRBJ2-6	few	TGTGCCAGCAGTTCGATAGCGGGAACTGGGGCCAACGTCCTGACTTTC	CASSSIAGTGANVLTF
.	TRBV12-3/TRBV12-4	TRBJ2-7	many	TGTGCCAGCAGTTTAGGTGGCTCCATAGGGGAGCAGTACTTC	CASSLGGSIGEQYF
.	TRBV7-9	TRBJ2-1	.	TGTGCCAGCAGCCCCCCGAGGGGCTCCTACAATGAGCAGTTCTTC	CASSPPRGSYNEQFF
.	TRBV30	TRBJ1-4	.	TGTGCCTGGAGTGGGACAGTTGGAGAAAAACTGTTTTTT	CAWSGTVGEKLFF
.	TRBV20-1	TRBJ2-3	few	TGCAGTGCTAGATTCGGCGGGGCGGATACGCAGTATTTT	CSARFGGADTQYF
.	TRBV5-4	TRBJ2-1	few	TGTGCCAGCAGCGTAAAGCGGAATGAGCAGTTCTTC	CASSVKRNEQFF
.	TRBV5-1	TRBJ2-3	many	TGCGCCAGCAGCCGACGGGGAAGCACAGATACGCAGTATTTT	CASSRRGSTDTQYF
.	TRBV12-3/TRBV12-4	TRBJ1-2	.	TGTGCCAGCAGTTTAGGGGCAGCCTCCCGCTACACCTTC	CASSLGAASRYTF
.	TRBV19	TRBJ1-1	.	TGTGCCAGTAGTCCCTGGGGGGAGAAGGACACTGAAGCTTTCTTT	CASSPWGEKDTEAFF
.	TRBV30	TRBJ1-3	.	TGTGCCTGGAGTGTTCCGGGCCAGCTGCATGGAAACACCATATATTTT	CAWSVPGQLHGNTIYF
TRBD1	TRBV9	TRBJ2-7	.	TGTGCCAGCAGCGTAGCGGCAGGGGGCATAAACGAGCAGTACTTC	CASSVAAGGINEQYF
TRBD2	TRBV6-2/TRBV6-3	TRBJ2-5	.	TGTGCCAGCAGGAAGACTAGCGGGGGGAAGCAAGAGACCCAGTACTTC	CASRKTSGGKQETQYF
TRBD2	TRBV4-3	TRBJ2-1	once	TGCGCCAGCAGCCAAGATAGGGGACTCCCGGCTAGCGGGGTCAACAATGAGCAGTTCTTC	CASSQDRGLPASGVNNEQFF
.	TRBV10-1	TRBJ2-2	few	TGCGCCAGCAGTGAGGAGGGGCTTGGCACCGGGGAGCTGTTTTTT	CASSEEGLGTGELFF
.	TRBV3-1	TRBJ2-7	.	TGTGCCAGCAGCCACCTCAGCGGGCGGAGCTCCTACGAGCAGTACTTC	CASSHLSGRSSYEQYF
.	TRBV7-2	TRBJ1-1	few	TGTGCCAGCAGCTTGGGGAACCGGGACGCTGAAGCTTTCTTT	CASSLGNRDAEAFF
.	TRBV4-2	TRBJ2-7	.	TGTGCCAGCAGCCCCCGGGGAGGAGGTGACGCCTACGAGCAGTACTTC	CASSPRGGGDAYEQYF
TRBD2	TRBV12-3/TRBV12-4	TRBJ2-3	few	TGTGCCACCTGGGTGACTAGCCAGGTCGGTACGCAGTATTTT	CATWVTSQVGTQYF
.	TRBV9	TRBJ2-7	.	TGTGCCAGCAACCCCTCCGGGGGTCAGGGCGAGCAGTACTTC	CASNPSGGQGEQYF
.	TRBV29-1	TRBJ2-5	few	TGCAGCGTTAGGCCAGGGCCAGAGACCCAGTACTTC	CSVRPGPETQYF
.	TRBV20-1	TRBJ1-1	few	TGCAGTGCTAGAGGTTTGGTCACTGAAGCTTTCTTT	CSARGLVTEAFF
TRBD1	TRBV5-6	TRBJ1-2	.	TGTGCCAGCAGCTTGGCCGGGACAGGTCTTAACTATGGCTACACCTTC	CASSLAGTGLNYGYTF
.	TRBV4-3	TRBJ2-7	.	TGCGCCAGCAGCCTCCGGGTAGCGGAGGCCTACGAGCAGTACTTC	CASSLRVAEAYEQYF
TRBD1	TRBV5-1	TRBJ1-4	few	TGCGCCAGCAGGGAACAGGGGTCGGGGACTAATGAAAAACTGTTTTTT	CASREQGSGTNEKLFF
TRBD2	TRBV11-2	TRBJ2-1	few	TGTGCCAGCAGCTTAGGTTCCCTAGCGGGAGGGGGGTACAATGAGCAGTTCTTC	CASSLGSLAGGGYNEQFF
.	TRBV7-2	TRBJ2-1	many	TGTGCCAGCAGCTTAGGGTCGGGGTGGGATGAGCAGTTCTTC	CASSLGSGWDEQFF
.	TRBV11-1	TRBJ1-4	few	TGTGCCAGCACCGAAGGACAGTTTCGAACCGCAACTAATGAAAAACTGTTTTTT	CASTEGQFRTATNEKLFF
TRBD1	TRBV6-5	TRBJ2-1	.	TGTGCCAGCAGTTATACCGGGACAGGAAAGGTCAGCTCCTACAATGAGCAGTTCTTC	CASSYTGTGKVSSYNEQFF
TRBD1	TRBV20-1	TRBJ1-2	many	TGCAGTGCTAGGCCAGGGGGCGGCTATGGCTACACCTTC	CSARPGGGYGYTF
TRBD2	TRBV7-2	TRBJ2-3	many	TGTGCCAGCAGCTTAAGACTAGCGGGGGGTCCAGATACGCAGTATTTT	CASSLRLAGGPDTQYF
TRBD1	TRBV5-1	TRBJ1-6	few	TGCGCCAGCAGCTTGGGACCCGGACAGGATAATTCACCCCTCCACTTT	CASSLGPGQDNSPLHF
TRBD1	TRBV5-1	TRBJ2-3	few	TGCGCCAGCAGCAGACAACAGGGGGTGAGCACAGATACGCAGTATTTT	CASSRQQGVSTDTQYF
.	TRBV20-1	TRBJ2-2	.	TGCAGTGCCAGATCCGACACTACCGGGGAGCTGTTTTTT	CSARSDTTGELFF
.	TRBV5-1	TRBJ2-3	few	TGCGCCAGCAGGCAAAAGCCGGGCGAGACAGATACGCAGTATTTT	CASRQKPGETDTQYF
.	TRBV12-3/TRBV12-4	TRBJ2-7	.	TGTGCCAGCAGTTTATATTTGTACGAGCAGTACTTC	CASSLYLYEQYF